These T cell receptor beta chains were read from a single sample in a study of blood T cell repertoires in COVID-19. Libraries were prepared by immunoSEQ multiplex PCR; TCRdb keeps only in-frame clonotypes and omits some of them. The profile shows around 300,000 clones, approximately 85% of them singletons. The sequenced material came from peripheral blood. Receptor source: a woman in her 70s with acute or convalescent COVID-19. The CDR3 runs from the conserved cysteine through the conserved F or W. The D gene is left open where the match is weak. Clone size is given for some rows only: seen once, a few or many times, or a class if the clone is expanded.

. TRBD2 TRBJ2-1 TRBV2 CASVVSGGPSDEQFF TGTGCCAGCGTTGTTAGCGGGGGGCCATCCGATGAGCAGTTCTTC
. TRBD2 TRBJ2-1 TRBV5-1 CASSLVPSGLGEQFF TGCGCCAGCAGCTTGGTACCTAGCGGGCTCGGAGAGCAGTTCTTC
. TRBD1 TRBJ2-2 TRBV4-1 CASSGPGGTGELFF TGCGCCAGCAGCGGACCAGGGGGCACCGGGGAGCTGTTTTTT
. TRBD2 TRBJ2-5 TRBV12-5 CASGPGGEETQYF TGTGCTAGTGGCCCGGGGGGGGAAGAGACCCAGTACTTC
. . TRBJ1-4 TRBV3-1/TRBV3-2 CASSLRGTNEKLFF TGTGCCAGCAGCCTTCGGGGAACTAATGAAAAACTGTTTTTT
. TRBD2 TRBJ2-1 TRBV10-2 CASSGDSGREFF TGCGCCAGCAGTGGTGATAGCGGGAGAGAGTTCTTC
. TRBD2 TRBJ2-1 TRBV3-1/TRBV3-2 CASSQDPTAGANEQFF TGTGCCAGCAGCCAAGATCCCACAGCGGGGGCGAATGAGCAGTTCTTC
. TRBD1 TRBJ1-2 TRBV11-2 CASSPGTAVFYGYTF TGTGCCAGCAGCCCGGGGACAGCCGTTTTTTATGGCTACACCTTC
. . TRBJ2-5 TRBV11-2 CASSLGGMAETQYF TGTGCCAGCAGCTTAGGAGGGATGGCCGAGACCCAGTACTTC
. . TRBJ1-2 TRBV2 CASSERSGEVGYTF TGTGCCAGCAGTGAAAGGTCGGGGGAAGTGGGCTACACCTTC
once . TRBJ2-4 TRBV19 CASTPSDGRGRNIQYF TGTGCCAGTACCCCCTCAGATGGGAGAGGAAGAAACATTCAGTACTTC
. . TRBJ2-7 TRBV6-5 CATHDILSYEQYF TGTGCCACCCACGACATACTCTCCTACGAGCAGTACTTC
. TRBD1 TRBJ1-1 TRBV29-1 CSVPGTVEAFF TGCAGCGTCCCCGGGACAGTTGAAGCTTTCTTT
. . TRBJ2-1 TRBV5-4 CASSASGGTYNEQFF TGTGCCAGCAGCGCCAGCGGAGGAACCTACAATGAGCAGTTCTTC
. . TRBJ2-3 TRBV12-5 CASGSRATQYF TGTGCTAGTGGTTCCAGGGCGACGCAGTATTTT
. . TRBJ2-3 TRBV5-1 CASSLESHTDTQYF TGCGCCAGCAGCTTGGAAAGCCACACAGATACGCAGTATTTT
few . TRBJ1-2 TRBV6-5 CASVRTEYGYTF TGTGCCAGCGTGAGGACAGAATACGGCTACACCTTC
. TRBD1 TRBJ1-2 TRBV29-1 CSVGPPGGGYQGGYTF TGCAGCGTTGGTCCTCCAGGGGGCGGTTATCAGGGAGGCTACACCTTC
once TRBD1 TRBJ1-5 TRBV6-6 CASSFRTGAQPQHF TGTGCCAGCAGTTTCAGGACAGGGGCTCAGCCCCAGCATTTT
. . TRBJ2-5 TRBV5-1 CASSTGRSEETQYF TGCGCCAGCAGCACGGGTCGGAGCGAAGAGACCCAGTACTTC
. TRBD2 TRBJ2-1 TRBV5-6 CASSPGGNEQFF TGTGCCAGCAGCCCGGGGGGGAATGAGCAGTTCTTC
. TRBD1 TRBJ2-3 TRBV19 CASSLTQGARNTDTQYF TGTGCCAGTAGTCTAACTCAGGGGGCGCGAAACACAGATACGCAGTATTTT
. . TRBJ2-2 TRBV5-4 CASRRDRNTGELFF TGTGCCAGCAGACGTGACAGGAACACCGGGGAGCTGTTTTTT
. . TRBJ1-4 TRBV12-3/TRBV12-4 CASSGGEKLFF TGTGCCAGCAGCGGCGGGGAAAAACTGTTTTTT
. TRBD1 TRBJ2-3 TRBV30 CAWKTGGVIWTDTQYF TGTGCCTGGAAGACAGGGGGTGTCATTTGGACAGATACGCAGTATTTT
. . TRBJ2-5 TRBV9 CASSVGGASETQYF TGTGCCAGCAGCGTAGGTGGGGCTTCGGAGACCCAGTACTTC
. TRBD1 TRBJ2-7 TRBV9 CASSAGTGIPSGYEQYF TGTGCCAGCAGCGCCGGGACAGGGATTCCCAGCGGCTACGAGCAGTACTTC
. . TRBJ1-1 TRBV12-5 CASGLVRTGNTEAFF TGTGCTAGTGGTTTGGTACGAACGGGGAACACTGAAGCTTTCTTT
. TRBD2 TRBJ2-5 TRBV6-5 CASSSGTSGGRTQYF TGTGCCAGCAGCTCCGGGACTAGCGGGGGGCGGACTCAGTACTTC
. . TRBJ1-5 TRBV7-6 CASSLSIAQPQHF TGTGCCAGCAGCTTAAGCATCGCTCAGCCCCAGCATTTT
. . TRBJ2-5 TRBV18 CASSPARLETQYF TGTGCCAGCTCACCAGCACGACTAGAGACCCAGTACTTC
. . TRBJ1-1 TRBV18 CASSPTGTEAFF TGTGCCAGCTCACCTACCGGGACTGAAGCTTTCTTT
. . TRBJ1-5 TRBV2 CASSEGHSNQPQHF TGTGCCAGCAGTGAAGGTCATTCCAATCAGCCCCAGCATTTT
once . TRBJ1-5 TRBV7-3 CASSLDRSQPQHF TGTGCCAGCAGCTTAGACAGGAGTCAGCCCCAGCATTTT
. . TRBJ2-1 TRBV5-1 CASSASRDSYNEQFF TGCGCCAGCAGCGCCAGCAGGGACTCCTACAATGAGCAGTTCTTC
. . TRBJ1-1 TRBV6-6 CASSYPEGRAEAFF TGTGCCAGCAGTTACCCGGAGGGGCGGGCCGAAGCTTTCTTT
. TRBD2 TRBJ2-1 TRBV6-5 CASGPGLQPYNEQFF TGTGCCAGCGGGCCGGGACTACAGCCCTACAATGAGCAGTTCTTC
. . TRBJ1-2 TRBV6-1 CASSEGAGAYGYTF TGTGCCAGCAGTGAAGGGGCGGGGGCCTATGGCTACACCTTC
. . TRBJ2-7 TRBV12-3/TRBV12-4 CASSSFEEQYF TGTGCCAGCAGCTCCTTTGAGGAGCAGTACTTC
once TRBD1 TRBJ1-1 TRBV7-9 CASRPGQGGTEAFF TGTGCCAGCAGGCCTGGACAGGGGGGCACTGAAGCTTTCTTT
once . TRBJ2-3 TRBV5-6 CATRLWAGDTQYF TGTGCCACCAGACTCTGGGCAGGGGATACGCAGTATTTT